The 25 T cell receptor beta chains below come from one sample, sequenced in a study of shared clonotypes between healthy human individuals (dated by TCRdb to the early 2020s). The method was the immunoSEQ multiplex PCR assay. Here the immuneACCESS table is served through TCRdb, limited to in-frame sequences with V and J called. Missing clones are a known gap in these copies; in checked studies unresolved V genes cover under half, and the rest lacks a known reason. This sample holds roughly 2.1 million clones; about 93% were observed only once. Approximately 1.7% of the sample lies in the top ten. For the CD8 naive samples, CD45RO-negative cells were positively selected for CCR7, yielding a CD45RA+CCR7+ population from which TemRA cells were excluded. What was sequenced was naive CD8+ T cells from PBMCs. According to the study, the label for this sample's cell subset or site signals: CD45RA+CCR7+. These receptors all come from a man between 18 and 35 years old in good health. Some clones in this sample may be carry-over from other donors' samples.

The rearrangement links TRBV27 to TRBJ1-2; no clear D gene. Per germline, CDR1 MNHEY and CDR2 SMNVEV (reference sequence). Deletions cut 6 bases from V and 4 bases from J, with 9 bases between. The CDR3 is 12 amino acids. DNA for the CDR3: TGTGCCAGCAGCGGGCGGGGCTATGGCTACACCTTC. It is translated as CASSGRGYGYTF.

The chain combines TRBV4-3 with TRBJ1-1; 7 nucleotides align to TRBD1. The J segment lost 5 bases and the V segment lost 4 bases, leaving 4 bases of the junction unmatched. The CDR3 is 13 residues long. CDR1 is LGHNA and CDR2 is YSLEER in the germline V gene. DNA for the CDR3: TGCGCCAGCAGCCCGACAGGGAAGACTGAAGCTTTCTTT. This translates into CASSPTGKTEAFF.

This clone turned up a few times. The V gene is TRBV19, the J gene TRBJ2-7; TRBD2 agrees at 7 bases. J gave up 3 bases and V 6 bases, and 8 bases lay outside the gene matches. Germline V CDR1 and CDR2: LNHDA, SQIVND (reference sequence). The CDR3 extends over 14 amino acids. The CDR3 loop reads CASSYYSGHYEQYF. CDR3 nucleotide sequence: TGTGCCAGTAGCTACTATAGCGGGCACTACGAGCAGTACTTC.

The rearrangement links TRBV27 to TRBJ1-4; 7 bases are a match to TRBD1. CDR1 is MNHEY, CDR2 SMNVEV, per germline (reference sequence). The CDR3 sequence is 16 residues long. With 2 bases clipped from V and 7 bases from J, the junction kept 10 bases outside the gene matches. The CDR3 DNA reads as TGTGCCAGCAGTTTAGATGCAGGGGGATATCCTGAAAAACTGTTTTTT. The encoded protein is CASSLDAGGYPEKLFF.

V is TRBV2 and J is TRBJ2-1; D is uncertain. The germline V gene has CDR1 SNHLY and CDR2 FYNNEI. The CDR3 extends over 17 amino acids. Trimming took off 2 bases at V and 0 bases at J, with 14 bases between the two ends. The DNA of the CDR3 is TGTGCCAGCAGTGAAACAGTTGGAACGAGCTCCTACAATGAGCAGTTCTTC. Its translation is CASSETVGTSSYNEQFF.

The rearrangement links TRBV18 to TRBJ1-1; D not resolved. This CDR3 has 15 residues. Between the trimmed V and J ends, which lost 0 bases and 0 bases, there was a span of 8 bases. Germline values: CDR1 KGHSH, CDR2 LQKENI. Here the CDR3 reads CASSPPPLMNTEAFF. The CDR3 DNA is TGTGCCAGCTCACCACCGCCCCTAATGAACACTGAAGCTTTCTTT. Drawing the rest from reference TRBV18 and TRBJ1-1, the complete variable domain is NAGVMQNPRHLVRRRGQEARLRCSPMKGHSHVYWYRQLPEEGLKFMVYLQKENIIDESGMPKERFSAEFPKEGPSILRIQQVVRGDSAAYFCASSPPPLMNTEAFFGQGTRLTVV.

Here the CDR3 DNA reads TGTGCCAGCAGTTTATCGGTCCTCTCCTACGAGCAGTACTTC. Translation gives CASSLSVLSYEQYF. The chain uses TRBV27 and TRBJ2-7; the D is unclear. The CDR3 length is 14 residues. Trimming left V 0 bases short and J 0 bases short, with 6 bases between. Germline assignment: CDR1 MNHEY and CDR2 SMNVEV (reference sequence).

For this clone: The identical CDR3 is also encoded by other nucleotide sequences in the sample. The chain carries TRBV19 and TRBJ1-1; D call uncertain. The CDR3 length is 14 residues. Germline CDR1 and CDR2: LNHDA and SQIVND (reference sequence). V shed 3 bases and J shed 1 base, with 9 bases lying between them. CDR3 in amino acids: CASSMSRGNTEAFF. The CDR3 coding sequence is TGTGCCAGTAGTATGTCCCGGGGGAACACTGAAGCTTTCTTT. Filled out from reference TRBV19 and TRBJ1-1, the complete variable domain reads DGGITQSPKYLFRKEGQNVTLSCEQNLNHDAMYWYRQDPGQGLRLIYYSQIVNDFQKGDIAEGYSVSREKKESFPLTVTSAQKNPTAFYLCASSMSRGNTEAFFGQGTRLTVV.

A note on this clone: Other DNA sequences in the same sample also yield this CDR3. V gene TRBV19 combines with J gene TRBJ2-7; D ambiguous. This CDR3 is built from 13 residues. Germline V gene sequence: CDR1 LNHDA, CDR2 SQIVND (reference sequence). The V and J ends lost 1 base and 4 bases respectively, with 8 bases between them. CDR3 sequence (DNA): TGTGCCAGTAGTATAGGAAGAGCATACGAGCAGTACTTC. Its protein product is CASSIGRAYEQYF.

The V call is TRBV6-5, the J call TRBJ1-2; TRBD1 agrees at 7 bases. Germline lookup yields CDR1 MNHEY and CDR2 SVGAGI. The CDR3 is 16 amino acids. V dropped 0 bases and J dropped 4; count of bases not matched to a gene: 8. CDR3 in DNA: TGTGCCAGCAGTTACTCGGAGACGGACAGGATCTATGGCTACACCTTC. Its translation: CASSYSETDRIYGYTF.

The chain couples TRBV9 to TRBJ1-2; D may be TRBD1 (5 bases). The V end was cut by 0 bases, the J end by 2 bases, with 14 bases between. CDR3 length equals 16 residues. CDR1 is SGDLS, CDR2 YYNGEE, per germline. The CDR3 nucleotides read TGTGCCAGCAGCGTAGGGCCCTCCGAGGGGAACTATGGCTACACCTTC. It encodes CASSVGPSEGNYGYTF.

The genes are TRBV2 and TRBJ2-5, with D perhaps being TRBD1 or TRBD2 (5 bases each). The CDR3 is 14 amino acids. The V and J ends lost 6 bases and 1 base respectively, with 12 bases between them. Per germline, CDR1 SNHLY and CDR2 FYNNEI. The CDR3 bases are TGTGCCAGCAGGGGGACCTTCTCCCAAGAGACCCAGTACTTC. Amino acids: CASRGTFSQETQYF. The full variable domain, rest sourced from reference TRBV2 and TRBJ2-5, is EPEVTQTPSHQVTQMGQEVILRCVPISNHLYFYWYRQILGQKVEFLVSFYNNEISEKSEIFDDQFSVERPDGSNFTLKIRSTKLEDSAMYFCASRGTFSQETQYFGPGTRLLVL.

The chain has TRBV2 and TRBJ2-5, with 7 nucleotides matching TRBD2. The length of the CDR3 is 13 residues. Looked up from germline, CDR1 is SNHLY and CDR2 is FYNNEI. The V and J ends lost 8 bases and 2 bases, in that order; junction bases with no gene match: 5. The CDR3: CASGDYPQETQYF. DNA of the CDR3: TGTGCCAGCGGGGACTACCCACAAGAGACCCAGTACTTC.

The chain joins TRBV7-9 to TRBJ1-1, with D perhaps TRBD1 (6 bases). Germline CDR1 SEHNR, CDR2 FQNEAQ (reference sequence). The length of the CDR3 is 14 residues. V lost 5 bases to trimming and J lost 6 bases, with 16 bases between them. CDR3 region: CASSLRDMGAEAFF. CDR3 DNA sequence: TGTGCCAGCAGCCTAAGGGACATGGGGGCTGAAGCTTTCTTT.

The chain carries TRBV27 and TRBJ1-2; D unresolved. From germline, CDR1 is MNHEY and CDR2 SMNVEV (reference sequence). The CDR3 sequence is 14 residues long. The germline V and J ends were trimmed by 5 bases and 0 bases, with 10 bases remaining between them. This CDR3 reads CASSPGLTNYGYTF. In DNA, the CDR3 is TGTGCCAGCAGTCCCGGGTTAACTAACTATGGCTACACCTTC.

V is TRBV7-9 and J is TRBJ2-7; TRBD1 aligns across 8 bases. The CDR3 extends over 16 amino acids. The germline V gene encodes CDR1 SEHNR and CDR2 FQNEAQ (reference sequence). V trimming: 0 bases; J trimming: 1 base; junction bases outside the gene matches: 5. CDR3 sequence (DNA): TGTGCCAGCAGCTTAGCATCGGGACAGGCATCCTACGAGCAGTACTTC. Translated, it gives CASSLASGQASYEQYF.

J is TRBJ2-5 and V is TRBV7-9, with 12 bases identical to TRBD2. Trimming cost V 5 bases and J 1 base; bases outside gene matches: 5. The CDR3 totals 16 residues. CDR1 and CDR2 from the germline V gene are SEHNR and FQNEAQ (reference sequence). CDR3 in DNA: TGTGCCAGCAGCCCCGGGACTAGCGGGTCCCAAGAGACCCAGTACTTC. This encodes CASSPGTSGSQETQYF. The variable domain in full, completed from reference TRBV7-9 and TRBJ2-5, reads DTGVSQNPRHKITKRGQNVTFRCDPISEHNRLYWYRQTLGQGPEFLTYFQNEAQLEKSRLLSDRFSAERPKGSFSTLEIQRTEQGDSAMYLCASSPGTSGSQETQYFGPGTRLLVL.

The gene calls are TRBV29-1 and TRBJ1-1, with 11 bases aligning to TRBD1. Germline CDR1 SQVTM, CDR2 ANQGSEA. The junction had 7 bases not matched to a gene; V was cut back by 7 bases and J by 3 bases. This CDR3 is 14 amino acids long. The CDR3 coding sequence is TGCAGCGCTTCTCCGGGACAGGGGGACACTGAAGCTTTCTTT. Its translation: CSASPGQGDTEAFF.

This chain connects TRBV28 to TRBJ2-3; 7 nucleotides align to TRBD1. The germline CDR1 and CDR2 sequences are MDHEN and SYDVKM. V was pared by 7 bases and J by 2 bases, with 15 bases of the junction left unmatched. CDR3 length equals 17 residues. The CDR3 loop is CASTLGARGLYTDTQYF. CDR3 sequence (DNA): TGTGCCAGCACCCTAGGGGCCAGGGGGTTGTACACAGATACGCAGTATTTT.

This chain links TRBV18 with TRBJ2-2, with TRBD1 matching over 7 bases. This CDR3 spans 16 amino acids. Germline CDR1 is KGHSH and CDR2 is LQKENI. V lost 1 base to trimming and J lost 1 base; unmatched junction nucleotides: 3. This CDR3 is CASSPRTGENTGELFF. For the CDR3, the DNA is TGTGCCAGCTCACCACGGACAGGCGAGAACACCGGGGAGCTGTTTTTT.

This chain connects TRBV11-1 to TRBJ2-5, with D tentatively TRBD1 or TRBD2 (5 bases each). Germline V gives CDR1 SGHAT, CDR2 FQDESV (reference sequence). This CDR3 is 16 amino acids long. Trimming shortened V by 5 bases and J by 1 base, and 17 bases separated the two germline ends. CDR3 region: CASSRNPNGAQETQYF. The DNA of the CDR3 is TGTGCCAGCAGCAGAAACCCCAACGGGGCCCAAGAGACCCAGTACTTC. The whole variable domain, filled in from reference TRBV11-1 and TRBJ2-5, reads EAEVAQSPRYKITEKSQAVAFWCDPISGHATLYWYRQILGQGPELLVQFQDESVVDDSQLPKDRFSAERLKGVDSTLKIQPAELGDSAMYLCASSRNPNGAQETQYFGPGTRLLVL.

The rearrangement joins TRBV7-9 to TRBJ1-2; unclear D gene. The V end lost 3 bases, the J end lost 7 bases, and 18 bases lay between the germline ends. This CDR3 has 15 residues. Germline CDR1 and CDR2: SEHNR and FQNEAQ (reference sequence). As DNA, the CDR3 is TGTGCCAGCAGCTTGGTGGTGGAGGTGATGGGTGGCTACACCTTC. Translated: CASSLVVEVMGGYTF.

This chain joins TRBV28 and TRBJ2-7, with 7 nucleotides matching TRBD2. Germline V gives CDR1 MDHEN, CDR2 SYDVKM. The CDR3 is 15 residues long. V lost 5 bases and J lost 7; bases outside the gene matches: 14. The CDR3 bases are TGTGCCAGCAGTCCCCGACGATTGGGGGAGGGGGAGCAGTACTTC. Its protein product is CASSPRRLGEGEQYF.

This clone was detected only once. This chain links TRBV28 with TRBJ2-5, with D perhaps TRBD2 (6 bases). The germline V and J ends were trimmed by 8 bases and 2 bases, with 9 bases remaining between them. CDR1 MDHEN and CDR2 SYDVKM come from the germline V gene. The CDR3 contains 12 residues. The CDR3 DNA reads as TGTGCCAGCGCGGGGCTGCAAGAGACCCAGTACTTC. Protein product: CASAGLQETQYF.

Comment on this clone: The sample carries other DNA sequences with the same CDR3. This chain joins TRBV4-3 and TRBJ1-2; 7 bases align to TRBD1. Germline-derived CDR1 and CDR2 are LGHNA and YSLEER. The ends lost 1 base at V and 2 bases at J; junction bases unmatched: 4. This CDR3 region has 15 residues. CDR3 amino acids: CASSQAGTDNYGYTF. CDR3 nucleotide sequence: TGCGCCAGCAGCCAAGCGGGGACAGACAACTATGGCTACACCTTC.